This T cell receptor (beta chain) is drawn from a study of metastatic and nonmetastatic thyroid tumors. Study information: Patients with malignant and benign thyroid disease provided blood and tumor or nodule tissue, whose repertoires were compared.

All patients were untreated before thyroid surgery. TCRdb re-called clones via MiXCR from the PCR reads. Found here are 39,000 or so clones, around 47% of them singletons; the top ten hold roughly 24%. Trimming left V 1 base short and J 1 base short, with 10 bases between. Per germline, CDR1 DFQATT and CDR2 SNEGSKA (reference sequence). This CDR3 has 14 amino acids. The sample consisted of tumor tissue. The chain joins TRBV20-1 to TRBJ1-1, with a tentative D call TRBD1 (5 bases). The source is a male donor with papillary thyroid cancer or a benign thyroid nodule (not recorded which). Some clones in this sample may be carry-over from other donors' samples. CDR3 nucleotide sequence: TGCAGTGCTAGAGCCATTGGGGGGAACACTGAAGCTTTCTTT. Translated: CSARAIGGNTEAFF.